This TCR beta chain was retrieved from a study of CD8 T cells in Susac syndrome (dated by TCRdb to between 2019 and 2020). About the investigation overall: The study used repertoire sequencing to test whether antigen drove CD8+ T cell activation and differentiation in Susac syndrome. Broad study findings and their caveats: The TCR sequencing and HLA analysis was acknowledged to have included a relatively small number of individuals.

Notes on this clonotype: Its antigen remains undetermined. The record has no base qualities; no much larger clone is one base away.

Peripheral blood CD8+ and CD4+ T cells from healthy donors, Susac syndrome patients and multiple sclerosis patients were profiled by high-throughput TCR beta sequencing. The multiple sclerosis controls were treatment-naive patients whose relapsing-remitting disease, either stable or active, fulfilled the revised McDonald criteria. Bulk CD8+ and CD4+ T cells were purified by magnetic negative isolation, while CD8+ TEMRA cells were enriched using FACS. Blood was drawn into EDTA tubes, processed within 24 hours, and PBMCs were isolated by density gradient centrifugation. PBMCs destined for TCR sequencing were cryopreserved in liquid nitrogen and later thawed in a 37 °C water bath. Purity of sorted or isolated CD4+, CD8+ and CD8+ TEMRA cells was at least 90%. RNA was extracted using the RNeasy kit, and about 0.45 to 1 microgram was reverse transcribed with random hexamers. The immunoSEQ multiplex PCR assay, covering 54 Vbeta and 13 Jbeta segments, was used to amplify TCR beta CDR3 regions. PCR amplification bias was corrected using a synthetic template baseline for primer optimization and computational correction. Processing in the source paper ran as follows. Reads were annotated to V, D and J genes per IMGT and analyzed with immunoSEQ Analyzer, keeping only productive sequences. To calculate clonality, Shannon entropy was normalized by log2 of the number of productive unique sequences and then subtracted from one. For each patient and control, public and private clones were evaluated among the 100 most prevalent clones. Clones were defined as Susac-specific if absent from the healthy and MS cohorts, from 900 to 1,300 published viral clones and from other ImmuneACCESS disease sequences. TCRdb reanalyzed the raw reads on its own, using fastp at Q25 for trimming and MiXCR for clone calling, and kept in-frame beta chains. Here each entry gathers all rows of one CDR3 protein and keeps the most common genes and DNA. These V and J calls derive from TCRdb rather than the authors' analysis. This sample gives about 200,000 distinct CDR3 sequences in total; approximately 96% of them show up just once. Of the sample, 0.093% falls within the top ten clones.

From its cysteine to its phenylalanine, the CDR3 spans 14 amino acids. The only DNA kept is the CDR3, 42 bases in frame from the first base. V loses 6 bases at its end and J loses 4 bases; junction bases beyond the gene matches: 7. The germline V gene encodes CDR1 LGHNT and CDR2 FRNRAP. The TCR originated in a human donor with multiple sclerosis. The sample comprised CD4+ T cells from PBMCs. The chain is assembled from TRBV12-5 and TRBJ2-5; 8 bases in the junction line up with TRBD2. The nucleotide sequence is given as TGTGCTAGTGGCCGGGGAACTAGCGGAGAGACCCAGTACTTC. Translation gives CASGRGTSGETQYF.